What follows describes a single T cell receptor beta chain. What it recognizes is unknown. The sequencing template was cDNA reverse transcribed from extracted RNA. TCRdb's copy holds only in-frame clones and misses some; the assay was immunoSEQ multiplex PCR. The data hold 150,000 to 190,000 clones, with around half observed a single time. This sample is drawn from a study of CD8+ T cells in alopecia areata. The wider study: Those treated were given oral tofacitinib at 5 to 10 mg twice daily.

Study outcomes and limitations: Although TCR sharing was seen in mice, sharing across patients was less clear, possibly for HLA-related reasons. Higher clonality and more expanded CD8+ clones appeared in lesional than normal scalp.

Lesional scalp punch biopsies and peripheral blood were collected from alopecia areata patients. Trimming at V came to 7 bases and at J to 7 bases, leaving 9 bases not matched to a gene. Per germline, CDR1 SQVTM and CDR2 ANQGSEA. The CDR3 has 13 residues. Sequenced here: CD8+ T cells sorted from blood, sampled at week 0. The source of this sequence is a human donor with alopecia areata. V is TRBV29-1 and J is TRBJ2-1; 8 nucleotides align to TRBD1. CDR3 nucleotide sequence: TGCAGCGCTGGACAGGGTGTGGGAAATGAGCAGTTCTTC. It encodes CSAGQGVGNEQFF.